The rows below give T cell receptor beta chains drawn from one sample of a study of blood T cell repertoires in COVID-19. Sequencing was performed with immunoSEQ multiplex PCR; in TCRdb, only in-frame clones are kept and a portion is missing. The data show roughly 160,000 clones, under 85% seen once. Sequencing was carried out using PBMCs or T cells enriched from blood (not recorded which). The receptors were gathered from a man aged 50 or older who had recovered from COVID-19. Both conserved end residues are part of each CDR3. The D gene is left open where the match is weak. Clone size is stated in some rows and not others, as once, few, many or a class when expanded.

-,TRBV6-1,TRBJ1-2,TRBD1,CASSEGGQHYGYTF,TGTGCCAGCAGTGAAGGGGGACAGCACTATGGCTACACCTTC
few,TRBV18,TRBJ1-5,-,CASSLAGPGGNQPQHF,TGTGCCAGCTCACTAGCCGGACCGGGGGGCAATCAGCCCCAGCATTTT
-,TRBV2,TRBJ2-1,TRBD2,CASSRAASGGAGEQFF,TGTGCCAGCAGTCGCGCGGCTAGCGGGGGGGCGGGTGAGCAGTTCTTC
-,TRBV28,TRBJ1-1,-,CASRPGNTEAFF,TGTGCCAGCAGGCCGGGGAACACTGAAGCTTTCTTT
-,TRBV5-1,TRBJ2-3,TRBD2,CASTSGGGTDTQYF,TGCGCCAGCACGAGCGGGGGGGGCACAGATACGCAGTATTTT
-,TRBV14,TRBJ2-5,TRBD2,CASSQVLGGGRSGETQYF,TGTGCCAGCAGCCAGGTCCTAGGCGGGGGACGCTCCGGAGAGACCCAGTACTTC
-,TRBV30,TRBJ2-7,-,CAWTTGYEQYF,TGTGCCTGGACAACCGGCTACGAGCAGTACTTC
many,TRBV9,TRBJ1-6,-,CASSLGDSPLHF,TGTGCCAGCAGCCTGGGAGATTCACCCCTCCACTTT
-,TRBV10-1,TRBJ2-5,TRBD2,CASSESGLAEQETQYF,TGCGCCAGCAGTGAATCGGGACTAGCGGAGCAAGAGACCCAGTACTTC
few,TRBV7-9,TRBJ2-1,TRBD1,CASSPGQGRYNEQFF,TGTGCCAGCAGCCCTGGACAGGGGCGTTACAATGAGCAGTTCTTC
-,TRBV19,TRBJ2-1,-,CASSPQNNEQFF,TGTGCCAGTAGTCCTCAGAACAATGAGCAGTTCTTC
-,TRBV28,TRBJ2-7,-,CASSPRSEQYF,TGTGCCAGCAGCCCCCGGTCCGAGCAGTACTTC
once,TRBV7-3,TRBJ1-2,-,CASSPGPQGGYTF,TGTGCCAGCAGCCCAGGACCCCAGGGGGGCTACACCTTC
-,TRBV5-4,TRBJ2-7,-,CASSLGHSYEQYF,TGTGCCAGCAGCTTGGGACATTCCTACGAGCAGTACTTC
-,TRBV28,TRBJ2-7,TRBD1,CASSFRDRGYEQYF,TGTGCCAGCAGCTTCCGGGACAGGGGGTACGAGCAGTACTTC
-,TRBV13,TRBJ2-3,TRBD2,CASSLGLRGADTQYF,TGTGCCAGCAGCTTAGGCTTGCGGGGGGCGGACACGCAGTATTTT
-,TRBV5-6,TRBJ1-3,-,CASSLDRGRAGNTIYF,TGTGCCAGCAGCTTGGATAGGGGCAGGGCTGGAAACACCATATATTTT
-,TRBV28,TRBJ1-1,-,CASSPPDRLNTEAFF,TGTGCCAGCAGTCCCCCAGACAGACTGAACACTGAAGCTTTCTTT
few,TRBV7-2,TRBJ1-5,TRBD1,CASSPRGTGKRPQHF,TGTGCCAGCAGCCCCCGGGGGACAGGGAAGCGGCCCCAGCATTTT
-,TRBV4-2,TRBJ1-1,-,CASSQDRGEAFF,TGTGCCAGCAGCCAAGACAGGGGTGAAGCTTTCTTT
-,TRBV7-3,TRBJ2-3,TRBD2,CASSPLAGGTHTQYF,TGTGCCAGCAGCCCTTTAGCGGGGGGGACCCATACGCAGTATTTT
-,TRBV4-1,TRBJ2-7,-,CASSQFTGAYEQYF,TGCGCCAGCAGCCAGTTCACGGGGGCCTACGAGCAGTACTTC
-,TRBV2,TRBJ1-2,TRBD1,CASSIKQGVGYGYTF,TGTGCCAGCTCAATAAAACAGGGGGTCGGTTATGGCTACACCTTC
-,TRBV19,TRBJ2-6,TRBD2,CASSAVAGPDSGANVLTF,TGTGCCAGTAGTGCCGTAGCGGGGCCGGACTCTGGGGCCAACGTCCTGACTTTC
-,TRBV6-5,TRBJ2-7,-,CASSSIATYEQYF,TGTGCCAGCAGCTCCATAGCTACCTACGAGCAGTACTTC
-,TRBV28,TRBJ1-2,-,CATRTAQGGYTF,TGTGCCACTCGGACAGCGCAAGGGGGCTACACCTTC
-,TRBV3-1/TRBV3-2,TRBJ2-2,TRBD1,CASSQGRTGYTGELFF,TGTGCCAGCAGCCAAGGCCGGACAGGGTACACCGGGGAGCTGTTTTTT
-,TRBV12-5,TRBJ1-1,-,CASGLGTTSGTEAFF,TGTGCTAGTGGTTTGGGAACAACCTCGGGCACTGAAGCTTTCTTT
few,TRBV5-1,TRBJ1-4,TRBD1,CASSGTGAGNEKLFF,TGCGCCAGCAGCGGGACAGGGGCCGGAAATGAAAAACTGTTTTTT
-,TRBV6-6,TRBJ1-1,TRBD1,CASSSTSTGGSTEAFF,TGTGCCAGCAGTAGTACCTCGACAGGGGGCTCGACTGAAGCTTTCTTT
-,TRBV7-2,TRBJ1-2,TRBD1,CASSLDRGRGYGYTF,TGTGCCAGCAGCTTAGACAGGGGGCGCGGGTATGGCTACACCTTC
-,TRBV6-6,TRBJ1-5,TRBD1,CASSYIDRGNQPQHF,TGTGCCAGCAGTTACATTGACAGGGGGAATCAGCCCCAGCATTTT
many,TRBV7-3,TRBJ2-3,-,CASSLGGPGTDTQYF,TGTGCCAGCAGCTTAGGCGGCCCAGGCACAGATACGCAGTATTTT
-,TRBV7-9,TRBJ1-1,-,CASRIGGNTEAFF,TGTGCCAGCAGGATAGGAGGCAACACTGAAGCTTTCTTT
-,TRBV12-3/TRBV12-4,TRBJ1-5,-,CASKEQENQPQHF,TGTGCCAGCAAGGAACAGGAAAATCAGCCCCAGCATTTT
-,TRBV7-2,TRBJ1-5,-,CASSPRVGRSQPQHF,TGTGCCAGCAGCCCGAGGGTAGGGAGGAGTCAGCCCCAGCATTTT
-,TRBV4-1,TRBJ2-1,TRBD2,CASSQQFGLAGGLPYNEQFF,TGCGCCAGCAGCCAACAATTTGGACTAGCGGGGGGGCTCCCCTACAATGAGCAGTTCTTC
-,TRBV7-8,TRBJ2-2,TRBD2,CASSKRGANTGELFF,TGTGCCAGCAGCAAACGGGGGGCGAACACCGGGGAGCTGTTTTTT
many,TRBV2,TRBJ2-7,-,CASSPGTRPYEQYF,TGTGCCAGCAGCCCCGGGACACGTCCCTACGAGCAGTACTTC
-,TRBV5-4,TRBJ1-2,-,CASSLSRSYGYTF,TGTGCCAGCAGCTTGTCACGGTCCTATGGCTACACCTTC
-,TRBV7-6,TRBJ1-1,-,CATASGANTEAFF,TGTGCCACCGCGTCAGGGGCCAACACTGAAGCTTTCTTT
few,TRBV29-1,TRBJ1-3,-,CSALAGNTIYF,TGCAGCGCCCTAGCTGGAAACACCATATATTTT
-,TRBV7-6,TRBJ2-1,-,CASSPAGGSYNEQFF,TGTGCCAGCAGCCCCGCTGGAGGGTCCTACAATGAGCAGTTCTTC
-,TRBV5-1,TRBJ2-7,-,CASSGITENRPYEQYF,TGCGCCAGCAGCGGAATTACGGAGAATAGACCCTACGAGCAGTACTTC
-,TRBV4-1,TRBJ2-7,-,CASSQVQGQHYEQYF,TGCGCCAGCAGCCAAGTTCAAGGACAGCACTACGAGCAGTACTTC
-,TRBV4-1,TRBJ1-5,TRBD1,CASSHREGQGNNQPQHF,TGCGCCAGCAGCCACAGGGAGGGACAGGGAAACAATCAGCCCCAGCATTTT
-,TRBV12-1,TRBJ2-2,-,CASTDTEGKNTGELFF,TGTGCCAGCACCGATACAGAAGGAAAGAACACCGGGGAGCTGTTTTTT
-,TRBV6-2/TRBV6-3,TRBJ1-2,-,CASSYSDRGDYGYTF,TGTGCCAGCAGTTACTCGGACAGAGGCGACTATGGCTACACCTTC
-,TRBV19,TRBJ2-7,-,CASRPWGITEQYF,TGTGCCAGTAGACCTTGGGGCATTACCGAGCAGTACTTC
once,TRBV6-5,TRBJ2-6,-,CASSYEGSGANVLTF,TGTGCCAGCAGTTACGAGGGCTCTGGGGCCAACGTCCTGACTTTC